The clone carrying this T cell receptor beta chain has a single count. This entry belongs to a study of blood T cell repertoires in COVID-19. This CDR3 has 15 residues. Between the trimmed V and J ends, which lost 0 bases and 5 bases, there was a span of 14 bases. CDR1 and CDR2 (germline): LGHDT, YNNKEL (reference sequence). The assay was immunoSEQ multiplex PCR, and TCRdb's table has in-frame clones only and misses some. The table lists about 110,000 clones, around 80% of them singletons, with 0.8% to 1% in the top ten. The clonotype comes from a woman aged 70-85 years with acute or convalescent COVID-19. The sequencing input was peripheral blood. The V gene is TRBV3-1 (or the pseudogene TRBV3-2), the J gene TRBJ2-7; D might be TRBD1 (5 bases). CDR3 region: CASSQEVQVAHEQYF. As DNA, the CDR3 is TGTGCCAGCAGCCAAGAGGTACAGGTTGCCCACGAGCAGTACTTC.